This T cell receptor beta chain was sequenced for a study of blood T cell repertoires in COVID-19. Study context: T cells, B-cell-depleted T cells, or PBMCs supplied cDNA or gDNA.

Individuals drawn from approximately 22 US areas were about 18 to 95 years old. Grouping used clinical history reported by participants in a survey and questionnaire. Donors of Cohort 3 who recovered were those that had two negative PCRs, clearance, or symptom resolution. This CDR3 has 15 residues. V was trimmed by 2 bases and J by 7 bases, leaving 14 bases between them. Germline lookup yields CDR1 SGHTA and CDR2 FQGNSA. Libraries were prepared by immunoSEQ multiplex PCR; TCRdb keeps only in-frame clonotypes and omits some of them. This sample has about 480,000 clones; roughly 90% occur once, and the top ten carry approximately 2%.

Sequenced material: PBMCs or T cells enriched from blood (not recorded which). The TCR originated in a woman aged 40 to 50 who had recovered from COVID-19. The V and J genes are TRBV7-2 and TRBJ1-4; D unresolved. The CDR3 protein is CASSLTSGLSEKLFF. The CDR3 bases are TGTGCCAGCAGCTTAACGTCAGGTCTGAGTGAAAAACTGTTTTTT.